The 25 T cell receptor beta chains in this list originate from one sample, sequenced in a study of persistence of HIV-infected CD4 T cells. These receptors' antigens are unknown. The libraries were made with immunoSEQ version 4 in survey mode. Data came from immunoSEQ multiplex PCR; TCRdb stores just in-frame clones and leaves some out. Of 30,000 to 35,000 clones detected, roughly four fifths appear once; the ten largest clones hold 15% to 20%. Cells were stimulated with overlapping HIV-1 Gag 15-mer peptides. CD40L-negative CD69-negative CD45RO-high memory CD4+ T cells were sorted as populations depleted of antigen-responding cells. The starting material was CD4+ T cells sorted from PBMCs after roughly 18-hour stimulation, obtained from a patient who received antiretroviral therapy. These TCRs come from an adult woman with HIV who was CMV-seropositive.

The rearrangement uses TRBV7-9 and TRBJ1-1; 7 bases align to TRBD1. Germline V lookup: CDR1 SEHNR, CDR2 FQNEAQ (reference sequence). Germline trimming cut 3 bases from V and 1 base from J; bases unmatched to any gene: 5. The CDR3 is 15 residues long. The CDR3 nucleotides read TGTGCCAGCAGCTTCCATCGGGACAGGAACACTGAAGCTTTCTTT. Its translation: CASSFHRDRNTEAFF.

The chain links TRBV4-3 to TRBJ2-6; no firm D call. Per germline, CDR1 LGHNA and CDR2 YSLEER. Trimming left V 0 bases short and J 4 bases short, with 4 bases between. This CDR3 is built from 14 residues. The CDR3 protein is CASSQETGANVLTF. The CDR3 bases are TGCGCCAGCAGCCAAGAAACCGGGGCCAACGTCCTGACTTTC.

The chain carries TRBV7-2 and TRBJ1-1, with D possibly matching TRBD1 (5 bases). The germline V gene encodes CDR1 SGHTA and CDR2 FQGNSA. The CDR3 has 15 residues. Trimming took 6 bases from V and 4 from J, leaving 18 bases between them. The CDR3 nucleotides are TGTGCCAGCAGTCCTATTCTCGGGGGGAGCACTGAAGCTTTCTTT. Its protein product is CASSPILGGSTEAFF.

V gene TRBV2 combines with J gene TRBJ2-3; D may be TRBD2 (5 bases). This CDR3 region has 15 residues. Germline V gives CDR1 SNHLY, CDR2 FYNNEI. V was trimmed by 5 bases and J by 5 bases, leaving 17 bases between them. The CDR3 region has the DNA TGTGCCAGCAGTATTGGGAGAACAGCTCAAGATACGCAGTATTTT. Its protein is CASSIGRTAQDTQYF.

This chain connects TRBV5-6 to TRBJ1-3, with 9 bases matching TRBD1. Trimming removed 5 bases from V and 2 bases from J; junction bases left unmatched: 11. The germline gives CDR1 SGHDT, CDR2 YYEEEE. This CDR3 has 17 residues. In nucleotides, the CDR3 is TGTGCCAGCAGTCCTCCAAAATACAGGGGGCCTGGAAACACCATATATTTT. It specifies CASSPPKYRGPGNTIYF.

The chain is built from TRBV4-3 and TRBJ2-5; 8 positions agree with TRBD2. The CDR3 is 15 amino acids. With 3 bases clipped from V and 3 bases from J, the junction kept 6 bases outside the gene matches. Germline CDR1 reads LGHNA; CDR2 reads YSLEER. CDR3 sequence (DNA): TGCGCCAGCAGCCAGGTAGCGGGGCCGAAAGAGACCCAGTACTTC. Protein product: CASSQVAGPKETQYF.

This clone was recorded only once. Written as DNA, the CDR3 is TGTGCCAGCAGCTCGGGACAGGGTAGACACTATGGCTACACCTTC. Translating it yields CASSSGQGRHYGYTF. This rearrangement joins TRBV5-6 to TRBJ1-2; TRBD1 agrees at 9 bases. CDR1 and CDR2 from the germline V gene are SGHDT and YYEEEE. The CDR3 covers 15 residues. The junction had 6 bases not matched to a gene; V was cut back by 3 bases and J by 3 bases.

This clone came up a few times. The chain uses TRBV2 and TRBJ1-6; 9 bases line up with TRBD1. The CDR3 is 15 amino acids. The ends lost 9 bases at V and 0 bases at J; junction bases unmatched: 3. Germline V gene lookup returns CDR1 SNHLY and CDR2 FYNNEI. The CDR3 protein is CASQDRGSYNSPLHF. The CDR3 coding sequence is TGTGCCAGTCAGGACAGGGGCTCCTATAATTCACCCCTCCACTTT.

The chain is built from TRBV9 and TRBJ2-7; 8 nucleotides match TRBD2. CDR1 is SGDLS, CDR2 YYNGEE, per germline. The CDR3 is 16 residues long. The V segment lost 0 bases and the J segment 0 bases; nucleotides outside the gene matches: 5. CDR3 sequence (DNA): TGTGCCAGCAGCGTAGCGGCAGCGGGAGCCTCCTACGAGCAGTACTTC. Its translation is CASSVAAAGASYEQYF.

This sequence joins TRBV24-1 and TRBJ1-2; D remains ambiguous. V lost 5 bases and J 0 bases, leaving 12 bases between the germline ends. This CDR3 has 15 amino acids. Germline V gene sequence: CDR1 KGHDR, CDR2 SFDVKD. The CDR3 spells CATSGSGSPNYGYTF. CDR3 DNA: TGTGCCACCAGTGGTTCTGGCAGCCCTAACTATGGCTACACCTTC.

CDR3 nucleotide sequence: TGTGCCAGCAGCTTGGACCCAAGCCGTGCCTACGAGCAGTACTTC. Protein sequence: CASSLDPSRAYEQYF. This chain uses TRBV5-6 with TRBJ2-7; D not certain. This CDR3 spans 15 amino acids. V lost 0 bases and J lost 2, with 12 bases in between. CDR1 is SGHDT, CDR2 YYEEEE, per germline.

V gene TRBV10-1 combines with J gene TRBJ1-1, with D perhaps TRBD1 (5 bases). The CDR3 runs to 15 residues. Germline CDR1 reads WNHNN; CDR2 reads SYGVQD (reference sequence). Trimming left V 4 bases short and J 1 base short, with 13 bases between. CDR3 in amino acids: CASSVLGRENTEAFF. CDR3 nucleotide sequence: TGCGCCAGCAGTGTATTGGGCAGGGAGAACACTGAAGCTTTCTTT.

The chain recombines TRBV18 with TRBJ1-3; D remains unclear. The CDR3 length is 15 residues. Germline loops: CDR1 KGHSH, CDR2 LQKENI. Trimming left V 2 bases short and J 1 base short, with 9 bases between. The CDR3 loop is CASSPTAISGNTIYF. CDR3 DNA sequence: TGTGCCAGCTCACCAACGGCGATTTCTGGAAACACCATATATTTT.

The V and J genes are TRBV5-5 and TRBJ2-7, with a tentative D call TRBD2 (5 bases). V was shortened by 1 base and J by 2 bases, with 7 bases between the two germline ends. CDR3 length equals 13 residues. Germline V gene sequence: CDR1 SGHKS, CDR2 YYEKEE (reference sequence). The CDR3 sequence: CASSLSGTYEQYF. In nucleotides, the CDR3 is TGTGCCAGCAGCTTGTCGGGAACCTACGAGCAGTACTTC.

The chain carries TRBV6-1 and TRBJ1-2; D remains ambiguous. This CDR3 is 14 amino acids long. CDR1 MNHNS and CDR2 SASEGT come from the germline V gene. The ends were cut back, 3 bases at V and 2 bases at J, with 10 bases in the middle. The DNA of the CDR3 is TGTGCCAGCAGTGAGAATCCAGAGAACTATGGCTACACCTTC. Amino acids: CASSENPENYGYTF.

CDR3 amino acids: CASSLVDRNRESNQPQHF. In DNA, the CDR3 is TGTGCCAGCAGCTTAGTTGATCGGAACAGGGAAAGCAATCAGCCCCAGCATTTT. This chain joins TRBV7-6 and TRBJ1-5; D may be TRBD1 (6 bases). In germline, CDR1 is SGHVS, CDR2 FNYEAQ. The V end lost 1 base, the J end lost 1 base, and 17 bases lay between the germline ends. This CDR3 has 18 amino acids. Looking up the rest from reference TRBV7-6 and TRBJ1-5 gives the full variable domain: GAGVSQSPRYKVTKRGQDVALRCDPISGHVSLYWYRQALGQGPEFLTYFNYEAQQDKSGLPNDRFSAERPEGSISTLTIQRTEQRDSAMYRCASSLVDRNRESNQPQHFGDGTRLSIL.

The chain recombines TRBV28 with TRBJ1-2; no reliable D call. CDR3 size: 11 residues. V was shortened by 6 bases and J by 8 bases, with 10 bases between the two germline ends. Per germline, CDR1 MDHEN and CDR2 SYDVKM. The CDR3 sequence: CASRKSVGYTF. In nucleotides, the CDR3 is TGTGCCAGCAGAAAAAGTGTGGGCTACACCTTC.

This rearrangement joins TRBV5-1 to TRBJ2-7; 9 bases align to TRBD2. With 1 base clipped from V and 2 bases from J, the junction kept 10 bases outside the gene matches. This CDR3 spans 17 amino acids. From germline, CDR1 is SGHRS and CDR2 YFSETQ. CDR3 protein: CASSLRIAGAIPYEQYF. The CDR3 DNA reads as TGCGCCAGCAGCTTGAGGATAGCGGGGGCTATCCCCTACGAGCAGTACTTC.

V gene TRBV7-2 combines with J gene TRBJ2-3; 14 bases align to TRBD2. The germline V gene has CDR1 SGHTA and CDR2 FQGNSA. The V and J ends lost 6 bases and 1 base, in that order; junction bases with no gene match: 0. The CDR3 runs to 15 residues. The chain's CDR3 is CASRGLAGGTDTQYF. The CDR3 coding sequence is TGTGCCAGCAGGGGACTAGCGGGAGGCACAGATACGCAGTATTTT.

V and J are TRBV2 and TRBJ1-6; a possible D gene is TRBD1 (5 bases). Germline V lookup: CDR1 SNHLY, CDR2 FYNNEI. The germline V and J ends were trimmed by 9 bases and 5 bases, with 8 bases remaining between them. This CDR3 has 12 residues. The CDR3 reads CARSRDNSPLHF. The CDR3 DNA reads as TGTGCCAGGAGCAGGGATAATTCACCCCTCCACTTT. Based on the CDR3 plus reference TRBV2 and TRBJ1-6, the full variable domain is EPEVTQTPSHQVTQMGQEVILRCVPISNHLYFYWYRQILGQKVEFLVSFYNNEISEKSEIFDDQFSVERPDGSNFTLKIRSTKLEDSAMYFCARSRDNSPLHFGNGTRLTVT.

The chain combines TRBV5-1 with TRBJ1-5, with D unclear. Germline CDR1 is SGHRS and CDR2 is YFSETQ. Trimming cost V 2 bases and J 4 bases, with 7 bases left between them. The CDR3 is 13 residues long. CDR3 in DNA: TGCGCCAGCAGCTTAGGGTGGAATCAGCCCCAGCATTTT. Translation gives CASSLGWNQPQHF.

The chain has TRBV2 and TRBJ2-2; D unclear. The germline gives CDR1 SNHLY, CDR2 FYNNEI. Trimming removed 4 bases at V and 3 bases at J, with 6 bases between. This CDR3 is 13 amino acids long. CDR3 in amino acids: CASSVDDTGELFF. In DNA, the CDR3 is TGTGCCAGCAGTGTTGATGACACCGGGGAGCTGTTTTTT. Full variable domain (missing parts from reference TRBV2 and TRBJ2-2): EPEVTQTPSHQVTQMGQEVILRCVPISNHLYFYWYRQILGQKVEFLVSFYNNEISEKSEIFDDQFSVERPDGSNFTLKIRSTKLEDSAMYFCASSVDDTGELFFGEGSRLTVL.

The CDR3 loop reads CASIGTGGPAFF. The CDR3 region has the DNA TGTGCCAGCATCGGGACAGGGGGCCCGGCTTTCTTT. V gene TRBV7-8 combines with J gene TRBJ1-1, with TRBD1 matching 12 bases. The CDR3 runs to 12 residues. CDR1 is SGHVS, CDR2 FQNEAQ, per germline. With 7 bases clipped from V and 11 bases from J, the junction kept 5 bases outside the gene matches.

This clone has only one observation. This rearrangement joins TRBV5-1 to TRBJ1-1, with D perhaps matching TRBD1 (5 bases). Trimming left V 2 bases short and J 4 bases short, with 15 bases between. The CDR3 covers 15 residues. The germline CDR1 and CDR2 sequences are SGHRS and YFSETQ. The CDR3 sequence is CASSLSGPRTTEAFF. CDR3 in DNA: TGCGCCAGCAGCTTATCGGGGCCCCGAACCACTGAAGCTTTCTTT.

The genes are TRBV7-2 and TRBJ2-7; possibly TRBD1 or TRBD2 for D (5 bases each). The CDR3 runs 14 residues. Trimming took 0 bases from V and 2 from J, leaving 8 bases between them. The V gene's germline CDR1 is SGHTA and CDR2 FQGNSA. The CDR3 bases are TGTGCCAGCAGCTTAGCGACGGGACCCTACGAGCAGTACTTC. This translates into CASSLATGPYEQYF.